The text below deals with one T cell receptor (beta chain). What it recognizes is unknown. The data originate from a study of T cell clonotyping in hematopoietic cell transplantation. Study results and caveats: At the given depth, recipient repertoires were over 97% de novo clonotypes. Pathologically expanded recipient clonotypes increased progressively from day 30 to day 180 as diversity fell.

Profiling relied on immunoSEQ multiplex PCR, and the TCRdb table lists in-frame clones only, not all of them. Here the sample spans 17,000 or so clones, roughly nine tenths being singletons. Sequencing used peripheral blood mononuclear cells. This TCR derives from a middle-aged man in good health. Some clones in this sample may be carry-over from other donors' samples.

CDR3 coding DNA: TGTGCCAGCAGTGTGACAGGGTTTTTTAATCAGCCCCAGCATTTT. Translated, it gives CASSVTGFFNQPQHF. The rearrangement joins TRBV6-1 to TRBJ1-5; 7 nucleotides line up with TRBD1. V shed 4 bases, J shed 4 bases, and the junction held 7 bases outside the gene matches. This CDR3 region has 15 residues. Germline V CDR1 and CDR2: MNHNS, SASEGT.